This TCR beta chain was sequenced during a study of T cell responses to AZD1222 COVID-19 vaccine. Clones were sequenced by immunoSEQ multiplex PCR, and TCRdb holds only the in-frame ones, with some missing. The sample includes about 88,000 clones, about 89% of them seen just once. The sequence derives from an adult who received the AZD1222 COVID-19 vaccine. Sample: peripheral blood, taken 28 days after the second AZD1222 dose.

CDR3 region: CASSSGLAGGITDTQYF. In DNA, the CDR3 is TGCGCCAGCAGCTCGGGACTAGCGGGGGGGATCACAGATACGCAGTATTTT. The chain carries TRBV5-1 and TRBJ2-3; 16 positions match TRBD2. After removal of 3 bases from V and 2 bases from J, the junction contained 3 bases not matched to a gene. This CDR3 is 17 amino acids long. Germline-derived CDR1 and CDR2 are SGHRS and YFSETQ.